This T cell receptor beta chain came from a study of blood T cell repertoires in COVID-19. The V end lost 5 bases, the J end lost 10 bases, and 16 bases lay between the germline ends. The germline CDR1 and CDR2 sequences are SGHKS and YYEKEE (reference sequence). This CDR3 has 14 residues. In Seattle, patients joined the study during active infection and were tracked longitudinally. Repertoires were generated with immunoSEQ multiplex PCR, while TCRdb's copy carries only in-frame clones and drops some. The top ten clones hold more than 15% of a sample with tens of thousands of clones, about 86% of them seen once.

The sample consisted of peripheral blood. The chain recombines TRBV5-5 with TRBJ1-6; D unresolved. This TCR came from a man aged 40-50 years with COVID-19, enrolled during active disease. The chain's CDR3 is CASSPVWEGSPLHF. CDR3 in DNA: TGTGCCAGCAGTCCCGTGTGGGAGGGATCACCCCTCCACTTT.